This TCR beta chain emerged from a study of identifying expanded T cells in peripheral blood. The V end was cut by 0 bases, the J end by 4 bases, with 13 bases between. This CDR3 contains 16 residues. Per germline, CDR1 SGHTA and CDR2 FQGNSA. The table lists this clone with a count of one. Libraries were prepared by immunoSEQ multiplex PCR; TCRdb keeps only in-frame clonotypes and omits some of them. The table records about 80,000 clones, roughly 84% of them present only once. This clonotype was obtained from a person between 18 and 69 years old in good health. What was sequenced was blood. The V and J genes are TRBV7-2 and TRBJ1-3; no reliable D call. The CDR3 spells CASSLATPNMGNTIYF. DNA of the CDR3: TGTGCCAGCAGCTTAGCGACACCTAATATGGGAAACACCATATATTTT. Based on the CDR3 plus reference TRBV7-2 and TRBJ1-3, the full variable domain is GAGVSQSPSNKVTEKGKDVELRCDPISGHTALYWYRQSLGQGLEFLIYFQGNSAPDKSGLPSDRFSAERTGGSVSTLTIQRTQQEDSAVYLCASSLATPNMGNTIYFGEGSWLTVV.